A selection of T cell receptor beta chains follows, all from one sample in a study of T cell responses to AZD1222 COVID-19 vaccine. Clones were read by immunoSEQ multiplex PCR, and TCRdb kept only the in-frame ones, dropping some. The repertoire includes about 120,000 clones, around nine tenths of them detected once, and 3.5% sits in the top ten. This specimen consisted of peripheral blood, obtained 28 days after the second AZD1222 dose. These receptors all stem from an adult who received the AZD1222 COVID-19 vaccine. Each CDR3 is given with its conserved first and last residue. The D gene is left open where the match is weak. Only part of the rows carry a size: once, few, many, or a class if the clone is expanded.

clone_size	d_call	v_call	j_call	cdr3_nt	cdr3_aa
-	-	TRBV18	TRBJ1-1	TGTGCCAGCGCCGGAGGGGTAGGGGACACTGAAGCTTTCTTT	CASAGGVGDTEAFF
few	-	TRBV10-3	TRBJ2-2	TGTGCCATCAGTGAGTACGGACGCGGGGAGCTGTTTTTT	CAISEYGRGELFF
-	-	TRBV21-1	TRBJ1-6	TGTGCCAGCAGCCCATCGGGGGGGGACAGGGACCATTCACCCCTCCACTTT	CASSPSGGDRDHSPLHF
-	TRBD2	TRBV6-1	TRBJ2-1	TGTGCCAGCAGTGAGAGGCGGGAGAACAATGAGCAGTTCTTC	CASSERRENNEQFF
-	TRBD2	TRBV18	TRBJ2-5	TGTGCCAGCTCATCGACTAGCGGGGGCCAAGAGACCCAGTACTTC	CASSSTSGGQETQYF
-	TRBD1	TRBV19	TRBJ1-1	TGTGCCAGTAGTAGACGGACAGGGGGCATGGACACTGAAGCTTTCTTT	CASSRRTGGMDTEAFF
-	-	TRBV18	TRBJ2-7	TGTGCCAGCTCACCTTTAACCTCGACAGCGGGCTACGAGCAGTACTTC	CASSPLTSTAGYEQYF
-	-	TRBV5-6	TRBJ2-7	TGTGCCAGCAGCTTCCGGGGAACTGGGCCCTACGAGCAGTACTTC	CASSFRGTGPYEQYF
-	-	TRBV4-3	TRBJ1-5	TGCGCCAGCAGCCAAGAAACAGATTACAATCAGCCCCAGCATTTT	CASSQETDYNQPQHF
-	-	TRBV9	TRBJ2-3	TGTGCCAGCAGCGTAGTCCCAGATACGCAGTATTTT	CASSVVPDTQYF
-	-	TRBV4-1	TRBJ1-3	TGCGCCAGCAGCCAAGAAGGGGGGAAGACAGGAAACTCTGGAAACACCATATATTTT	CASSQEGGKTGNSGNTIYF
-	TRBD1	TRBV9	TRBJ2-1	TGTGCCAGCAGCAAGACAGGGGCCCACAATGAGCAGTTCTTC	CASSKTGAHNEQFF
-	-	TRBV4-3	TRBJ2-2	TGCGCCAGCAGCCTACAGGGCGCCGGGGAGCTGTTTTTT	CASSLQGAGELFF
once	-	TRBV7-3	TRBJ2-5	TGTGCCAGCAGCGGGACGTTTGGAGAGACCCAGTACTTC	CASSGTFGETQYF
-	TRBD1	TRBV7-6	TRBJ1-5	TGTGCCAGCAGCTTAGTGACAGGGGGGAATCAGCCCCAGCATTTT	CASSLVTGGNQPQHF
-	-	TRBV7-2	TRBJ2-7	TGTGCCAGCAGCTCCTACTACGAGCAGTACTTC	CASSSYYEQYF
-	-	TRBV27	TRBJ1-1	TGTGCCAGCGGATACAGGCTGTACGCCGAAGCTTTCTTT	CASGYRLYAEAFF
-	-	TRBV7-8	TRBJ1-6	TGTGCCAGCAGCTTAAGGGAGCCCTCCTATAATTCACCCCTCCACTTT	CASSLREPSYNSPLHF
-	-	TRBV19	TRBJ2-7	TGTGCCAGTAGCCTCCTTGCCGGGACCGCCCCCGAGCAGTACTTC	CASSLLAGTAPEQYF
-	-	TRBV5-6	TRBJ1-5	TGTGCCAGCAGCTCCGCCGGGACCCCCCATCAGCCCCAGCATTTT	CASSSAGTPHQPQHF
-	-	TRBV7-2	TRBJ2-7	TGTGCCAGCAGCGTCGGGGCTCCCGAGCAGTACTTC	CASSVGAPEQYF
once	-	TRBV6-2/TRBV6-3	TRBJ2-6	TGTGCCAGCAGTTACTCTGGGGCCAACGTCCTGACTTTC	CASSYSGANVLTF
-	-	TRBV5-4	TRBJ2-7	TGTGCCAGCAGCTCAGGGACCAACCCTTTTGAGCAGTACTTC	CASSSGTNPFEQYF
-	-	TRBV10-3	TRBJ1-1	TGTGCCATCAGTGCCCTTAGAGGTTTGAACACTGAAGCTTTCTTT	CAISALRGLNTEAFF
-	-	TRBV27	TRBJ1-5	TGTGCCAGCAGTTCACTCAGTAGCAATCAGCCCCAGCATTTT	CASSSLSSNQPQHF
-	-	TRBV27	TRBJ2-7	TGTGCCAGCAGTTGGGCTGGGGCCGAGCAGTACTTC	CASSWAGAEQYF
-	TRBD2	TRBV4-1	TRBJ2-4	TGCGCCAGCAGCCGGGAGCGGGAAGTCAAAAACATTCAGTACTTC	CASSREREVKNIQYF
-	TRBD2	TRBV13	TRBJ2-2	TGTGCCAGCAGCTTGCTAGCGGGGGCGAACACCGGGGAGCTGTTTTTT	CASSLLAGANTGELFF
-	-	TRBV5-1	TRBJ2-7	TGCGCCAGCAGCTTTCTCGGGAGTGATACCTACGAGCAGTACTTC	CASSFLGSDTYEQYF
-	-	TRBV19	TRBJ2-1	TGTGCCAGTAGTCTTTGGGACAATGAGCAGTTCTTC	CASSLWDNEQFF
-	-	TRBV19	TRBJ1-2	TGTGCCAGTGCCATGGCGGGGCAGCCACACTATGGCTACACCTTC	CASAMAGQPHYGYTF
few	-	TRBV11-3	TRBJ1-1	TGTGCCAGCAGCTTAGATGGGGGGCCCGGCACTGAAGCTTTCTTT	CASSLDGGPGTEAFF
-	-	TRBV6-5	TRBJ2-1	TGTGCCAGCAGTAAGAGTTACAATGAGCAGTTCTTC	CASSKSYNEQFF
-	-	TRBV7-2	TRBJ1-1	TGTGCCAGCAGCTTAGTCGGACACCTGAACACTGAAGCTTTCTTT	CASSLVGHLNTEAFF
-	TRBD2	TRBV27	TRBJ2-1	TGTGCCAGTATGCCGGGACTAGCTGTTTACAATGAGCAGTTCTTC	CASMPGLAVYNEQFF
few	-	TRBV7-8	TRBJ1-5	TGTGCCAGCAGCCTATCCGACGCCATCTGGGGCAATCAGCCCCAGCATTTT	CASSLSDAIWGNQPQHF
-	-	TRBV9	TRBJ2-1	TGTGCCAGCAGCGTAGATCCCAGGTCGAATGAGCAGTTCTTC	CASSVDPRSNEQFF
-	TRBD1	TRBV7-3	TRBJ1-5	TGTGCCAGCAGCTTAGGGGGGACAGCCCCGGGGCCCCAGCATTTT	CASSLGGTAPGPQHF
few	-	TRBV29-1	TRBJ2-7	TGCAGCGTTGAAGATATAGGGGGGGAAAACTCCTACGAGCAGTACTTC	CSVEDIGGENSYEQYF
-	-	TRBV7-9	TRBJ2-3	TGTGCCAGCAGCTCCTGGGGGGTGAGCACAGATACGCAGTATTTT	CASSSWGVSTDTQYF
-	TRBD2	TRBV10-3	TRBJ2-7	TGTGCCATCAGTGAGTCGTCTAGCGGGGACTACGAGCAGTACTTC	CAISESSSGDYEQYF
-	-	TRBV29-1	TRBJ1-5	TGCAGCGTTGCGTTTAGGGGAGGTGGCAATCAGCCCCAGCATTTT	CSVAFRGGGNQPQHF
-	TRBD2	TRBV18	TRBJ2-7	TGTGCCAGCTCCGACCCTATAGCGGGGGGCTACGAGCAGTACTTC	CASSDPIAGGYEQYF
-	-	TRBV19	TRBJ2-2	TGTGCCAGTAGCCTCATCCGGAGGAACACCGGGGAGCTGTTTTTT	CASSLIRRNTGELFF
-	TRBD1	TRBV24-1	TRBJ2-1	TGTGCCACCAGTGACCTTCAGGGGGATAACAATGAGCAGTTCTTC	CATSDLQGDNNEQFF
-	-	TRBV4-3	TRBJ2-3	TGCGCCAGCAGCCAAGTCGGCAGCGGCGCAGATACGCAGTATTTT	CASSQVGSGADTQYF
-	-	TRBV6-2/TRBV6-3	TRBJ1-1	TGTGCCAGCAGTTACCAGATTATCGAGACTGAAGCTTTCTTT	CASSYQIIETEAFF
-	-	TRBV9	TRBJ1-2	TGTGCCAGCAGCGTAGGGGGGCAGGGACCCGTTGGCTACACCTTC	CASSVGGQGPVGYTF
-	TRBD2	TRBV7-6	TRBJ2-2	TGTGCCAGCAGCTGGGGGGGCGGGGAGCTGTTTTTT	CASSWGGGELFF
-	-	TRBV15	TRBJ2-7	TGTGCCACCAGCAGGGGGGATAGACGAAGGTCGGGGCAGTACTTC	CATSRGDRRRSGQYF
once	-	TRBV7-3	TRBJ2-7	TGTGCCAGCAGCCCCGGAGGGAACCCCTACGAGCAGTACTTC	CASSPGGNPYEQYF
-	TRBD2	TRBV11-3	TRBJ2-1	TGTGCCAGCAGCCCCCGGGGGGGCGCGAGCTCCTACAATGAGCAGTTCTTC	CASSPRGGASSYNEQFF
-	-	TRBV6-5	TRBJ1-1	TGTGCCAGCAGTTCCCAGGGTACTGAAGCTTTCTTT	CASSSQGTEAFF
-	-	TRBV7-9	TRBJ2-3	TGTGCCAGCAGCTTTTCCGGGACAGATACGCAGTATTTT	CASSFSGTDTQYF
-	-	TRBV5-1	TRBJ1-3	TGCGCCAGCAGCTTCACCAGCTCTGGAAACACCATATATTTT	CASSFTSSGNTIYF
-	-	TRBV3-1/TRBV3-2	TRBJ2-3	TGTGCCAGCAGCCAAGTGTGGGGGACCCTTGGGTTATCAGATACGCAGTATTTT	CASSQVWGTLGLSDTQYF
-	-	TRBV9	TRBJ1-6	TGTGCCAGCAGCGTAGGGGGCTATAATTCACCCCTCCACTTT	CASSVGGYNSPLHF
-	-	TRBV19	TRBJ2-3	TGTGCCAGTAGTATAGACAGGGCGCCAGATACGCAGTATTTT	CASSIDRAPDTQYF
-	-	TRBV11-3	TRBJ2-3	TGTGCCAGCAGCTTAGGGCTAGCGCATCCAGATACGCAGTATTTT	CASSLGLAHPDTQYF
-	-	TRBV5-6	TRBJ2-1	TGTGCCAGCAGCCCCTGGGGAGCCGGGGGATCCTACAATGAGCAGTTCTTC	CASSPWGAGGSYNEQFF